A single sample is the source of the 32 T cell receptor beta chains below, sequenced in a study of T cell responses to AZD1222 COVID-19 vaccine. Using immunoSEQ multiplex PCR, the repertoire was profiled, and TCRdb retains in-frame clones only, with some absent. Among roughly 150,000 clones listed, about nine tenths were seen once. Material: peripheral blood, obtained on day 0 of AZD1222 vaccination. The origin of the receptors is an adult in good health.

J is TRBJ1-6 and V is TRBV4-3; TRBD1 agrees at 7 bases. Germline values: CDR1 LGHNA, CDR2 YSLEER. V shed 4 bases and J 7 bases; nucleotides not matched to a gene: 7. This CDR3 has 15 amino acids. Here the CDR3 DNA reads TGCGCCAGCAGCCCAAGACAGGGATACAATTCACCCCTCCACTTT. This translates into CASSPRQGYNSPLHF.

This CDR3 is CAISESGTGDDSNQPQHF. In nucleotides, the CDR3 is TGTGCCATCAGTGAGTCCGGGACAGGGGATGATAGCAATCAGCCCCAGCATTTT. J is TRBJ1-5 and V is TRBV10-3; TRBD1 matches at 10 bases. This CDR3 is 18 amino acids long. Germline CDR1 is ENHRY and CDR2 is SYGVKD. With V trimmed by 0 bases and J by 0 bases, 5 bases remained unmatched.

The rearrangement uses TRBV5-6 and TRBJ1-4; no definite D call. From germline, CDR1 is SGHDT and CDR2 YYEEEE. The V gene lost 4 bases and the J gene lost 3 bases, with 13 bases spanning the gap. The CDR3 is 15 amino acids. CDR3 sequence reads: CASSVNLGANEKLFF. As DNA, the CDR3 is TGTGCCAGCAGCGTCAACCTGGGCGCTAATGAAAAACTGTTTTTT.

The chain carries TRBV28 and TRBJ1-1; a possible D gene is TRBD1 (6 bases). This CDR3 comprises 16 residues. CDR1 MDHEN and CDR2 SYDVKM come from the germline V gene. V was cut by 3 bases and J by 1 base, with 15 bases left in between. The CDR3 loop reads CASSFSGGGPNTEAFF. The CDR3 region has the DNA TGTGCCAGCAGTTTTTCGGGGGGCGGACCGAACACTGAAGCTTTCTTT. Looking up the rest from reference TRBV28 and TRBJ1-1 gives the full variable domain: DVKVTQSSRYLVKRTGEKVFLECVQDMDHENMFWYRQDPGLGLRLIYFSYDVKMKEKGDIPEGYSVSREKKERFSLILESASTNQTSMYLCASSFSGGGPNTEAFFGQGTRLTVV.

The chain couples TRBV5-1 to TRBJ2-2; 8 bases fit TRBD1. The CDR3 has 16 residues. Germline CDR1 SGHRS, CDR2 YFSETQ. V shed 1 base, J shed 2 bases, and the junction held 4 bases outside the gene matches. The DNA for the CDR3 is TGCGCCAGCAGCTTGACCGGACAGGGAAACACCGGGGAGCTGTTTTTT. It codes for CASSLTGQGNTGELFF.

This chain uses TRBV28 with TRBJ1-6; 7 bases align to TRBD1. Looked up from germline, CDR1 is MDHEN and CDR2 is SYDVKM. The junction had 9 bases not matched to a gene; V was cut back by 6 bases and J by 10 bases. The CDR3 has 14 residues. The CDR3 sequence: CASSKDRATSPLHF. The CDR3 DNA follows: TGTGCCAGCAGCAAAGACAGGGCCACCTCACCCCTCCACTTT.

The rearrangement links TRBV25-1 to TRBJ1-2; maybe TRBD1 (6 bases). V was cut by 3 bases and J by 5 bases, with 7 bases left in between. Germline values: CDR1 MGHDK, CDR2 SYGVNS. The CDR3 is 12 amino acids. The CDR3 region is CASSDQGYGYTF. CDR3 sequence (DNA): TGTGCCAGCAGTGATCAGGGGTATGGCTACACCTTC.

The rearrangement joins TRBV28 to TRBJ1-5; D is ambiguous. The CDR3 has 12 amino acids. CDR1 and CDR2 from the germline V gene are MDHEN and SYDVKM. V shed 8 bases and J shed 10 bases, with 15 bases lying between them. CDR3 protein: CASQSIGRPQHF. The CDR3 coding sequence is TGTGCCAGCCAGAGTATAGGTCGTCCCCAGCATTTT. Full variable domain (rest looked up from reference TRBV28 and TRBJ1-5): DVKVTQSSRYLVKRTGEKVFLECVQDMDHENMFWYRQDPGLGLRLIYFSYDVKMKEKGDIPEGYSVSREKKERFSLILESASTNQTSMYLCASQSIGRPQHFGDGTRLSIL.

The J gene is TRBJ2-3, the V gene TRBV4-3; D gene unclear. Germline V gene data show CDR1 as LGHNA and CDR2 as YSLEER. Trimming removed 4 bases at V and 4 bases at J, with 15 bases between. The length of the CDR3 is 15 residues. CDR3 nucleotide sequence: TGCGCCAGCAGCCTCCTCTTAGACCGTCCAGATACGCAGTATTTT. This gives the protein CASSLLLDRPDTQYF.

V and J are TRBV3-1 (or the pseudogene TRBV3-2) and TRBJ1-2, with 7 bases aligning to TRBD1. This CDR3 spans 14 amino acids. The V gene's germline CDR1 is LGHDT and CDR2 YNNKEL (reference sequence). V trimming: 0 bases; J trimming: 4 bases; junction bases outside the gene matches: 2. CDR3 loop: CASSQDSGGYGYTF. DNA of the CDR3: TGTGCCAGCAGCCAAGACTCAGGGGGCTATGGCTACACCTTC.

CDR3 sequence (DNA): TGTGCCAGTAAAGATCGCCGGTATGGCTACACCTTC. Translation: CASKDRRYGYTF. The V gene is TRBV19, the J gene TRBJ1-2; D gene ambiguous. Germline V gene sequence: CDR1 LNHDA, CDR2 SQIVND (reference sequence). Trimming pared 7 bases from V and 5 bases from J, leaving 11 bases between. The CDR3 loop spans 12 amino acids.

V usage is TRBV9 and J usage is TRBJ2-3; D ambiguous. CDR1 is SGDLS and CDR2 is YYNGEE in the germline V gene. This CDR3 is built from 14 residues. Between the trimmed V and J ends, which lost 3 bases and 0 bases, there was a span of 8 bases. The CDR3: CASSASLSTDTQYF. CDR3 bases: TGTGCCAGCAGCGCCTCCCTTAGCACAGATACGCAGTATTTT.

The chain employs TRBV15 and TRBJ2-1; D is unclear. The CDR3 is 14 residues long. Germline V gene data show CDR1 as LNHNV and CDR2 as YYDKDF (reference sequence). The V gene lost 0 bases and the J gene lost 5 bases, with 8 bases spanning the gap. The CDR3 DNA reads TGTGCCACCAGCAGAGATAATGAACACAATGAGCAGTTCTTC. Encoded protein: CATSRDNEHNEQFF.

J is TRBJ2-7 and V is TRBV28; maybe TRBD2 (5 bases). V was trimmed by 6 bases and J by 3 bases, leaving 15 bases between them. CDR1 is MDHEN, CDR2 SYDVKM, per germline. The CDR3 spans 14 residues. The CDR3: CASRPIGMNYEQYF. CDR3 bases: TGTGCCAGCAGGCCCATCGGGATGAACTACGAGCAGTACTTC.

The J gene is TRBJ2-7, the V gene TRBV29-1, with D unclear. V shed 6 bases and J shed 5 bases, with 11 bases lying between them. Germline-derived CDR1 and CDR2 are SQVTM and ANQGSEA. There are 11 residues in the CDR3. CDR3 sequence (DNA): TGCAGCGTAAAACATATAAACGAGCAGTACTTC. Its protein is CSVKHINEQYF.

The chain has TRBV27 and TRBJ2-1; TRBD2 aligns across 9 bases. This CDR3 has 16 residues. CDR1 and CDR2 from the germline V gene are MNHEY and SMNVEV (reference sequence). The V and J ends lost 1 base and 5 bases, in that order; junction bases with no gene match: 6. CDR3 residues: CASSLFASGNDNEQFF. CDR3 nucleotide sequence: TGTGCCAGCAGTTTATTCGCTAGCGGGAATGACAATGAGCAGTTCTTC.

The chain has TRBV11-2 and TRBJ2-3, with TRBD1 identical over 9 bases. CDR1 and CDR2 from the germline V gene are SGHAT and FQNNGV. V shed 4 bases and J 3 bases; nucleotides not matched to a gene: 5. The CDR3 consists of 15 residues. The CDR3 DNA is TGTGCCAGCAGCTCGACAGGGGGGGGGACAGATACGCAGTATTTT. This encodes CASSSTGGGTDTQYF.

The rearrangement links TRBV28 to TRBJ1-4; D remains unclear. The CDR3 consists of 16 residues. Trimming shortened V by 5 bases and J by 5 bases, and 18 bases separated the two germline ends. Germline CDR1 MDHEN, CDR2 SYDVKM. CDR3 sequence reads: CASSPRMAGRNEKLFF. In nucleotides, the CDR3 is TGTGCCAGCAGTCCCCGCATGGCTGGACGAAATGAAAAACTGTTTTTT.

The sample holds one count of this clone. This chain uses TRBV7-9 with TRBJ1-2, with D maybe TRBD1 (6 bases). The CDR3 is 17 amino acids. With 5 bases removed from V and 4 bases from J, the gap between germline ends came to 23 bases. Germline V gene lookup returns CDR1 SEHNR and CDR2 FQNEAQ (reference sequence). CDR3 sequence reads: CASSPKVAGDIGYGYTF. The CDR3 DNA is TGTGCCAGCAGCCCGAAGGTGGCAGGGGATATCGGCTATGGCTACACCTTC.

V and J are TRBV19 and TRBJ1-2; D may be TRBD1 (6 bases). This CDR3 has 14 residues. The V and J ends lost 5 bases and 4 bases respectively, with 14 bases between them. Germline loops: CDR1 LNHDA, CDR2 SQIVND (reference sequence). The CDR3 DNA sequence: TGTGCCAGTAGTCGAGGGGGAGAAGTCTATGGCTACACCTTC. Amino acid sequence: CASSRGGEVYGYTF.

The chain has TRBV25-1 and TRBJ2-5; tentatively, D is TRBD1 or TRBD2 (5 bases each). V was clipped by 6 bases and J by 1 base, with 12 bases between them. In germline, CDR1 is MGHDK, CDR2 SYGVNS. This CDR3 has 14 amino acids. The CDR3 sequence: CASSKTGTQETQYF. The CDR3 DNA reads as TGTGCCAGCAGCAAAACCGGGACCCAAGAGACCCAGTACTTC.

The CDR3 protein is CASRTNRGLSNQPQHF. Here the CDR3 DNA reads TGTGCCAGCAGGACAAACAGGGGCCTTAGCAATCAGCCCCAGCATTTT. The V call is TRBV28, the J call TRBJ1-5; TRBD1 aligns across 7 bases. From germline, CDR1 is MDHEN and CDR2 SYDVKM. This CDR3 has 16 amino acids. Trimming removed 6 bases from V and 0 bases from J; junction bases left unmatched: 8.

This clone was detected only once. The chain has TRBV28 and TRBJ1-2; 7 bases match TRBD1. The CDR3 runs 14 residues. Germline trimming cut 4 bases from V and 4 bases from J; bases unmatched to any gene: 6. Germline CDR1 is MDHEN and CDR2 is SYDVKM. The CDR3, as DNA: TGTGCCAGCAGTTCTCGGACAGGCTCCTATGGCTACACCTTC. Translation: CASSSRTGSYGYTF.

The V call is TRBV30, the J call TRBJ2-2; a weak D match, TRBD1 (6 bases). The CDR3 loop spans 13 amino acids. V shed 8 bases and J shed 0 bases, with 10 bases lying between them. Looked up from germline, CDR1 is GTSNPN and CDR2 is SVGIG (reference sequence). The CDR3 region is CARQEANTGELFF. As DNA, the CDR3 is TGTGCCAGACAGGAAGCGAACACCGGGGAGCTGTTTTTT.

The CDR3: CASSYSGPYSNQPQHF. Written as DNA, the CDR3 is TGTGCCAGCAGTTACAGCGGTCCATATAGCAATCAGCCCCAGCATTTT. The genes are TRBV6-2 or TRBV6-3 and TRBJ1-5, with D hard to call. Germline CDR1 reads MNHEY; CDR2 reads SVGEGT. The CDR3 has 16 residues. Between the trimmed V and J ends, which lost 2 bases and 0 bases, there was a span of 11 bases.

This chain's CDR3 is CASSQDRQGSEQFF. The CDR3 DNA reads TGTGCCAGCAGCCAAGATAGACAGGGGAGTGAGCAGTTCTTC. The chain couples TRBV14 to TRBJ2-1, with TRBD1 matching 8 bases. In germline, CDR1 is SGHDN, CDR2 FVKESK. This CDR3 has 14 residues. Trimming at V came to 0 bases and at J to 9 bases, leaving 4 bases not matched to a gene.

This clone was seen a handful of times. CDR3 coding DNA: TGTGCCTGGGAAGACAGGGAAGATGAAAAACTGTTTTTT. Its translation: CAWEDREDEKLFF. The chain employs TRBV30 and TRBJ1-4; 7 bases line up with TRBD1. V lost 5 bases and J lost 6; bases outside the gene matches: 6. CDR1 is GTSNPN, CDR2 SVGIG, per germline (reference sequence). The CDR3 is 13 amino acids. Complete variable domain (other parts from reference TRBV30 and TRBJ1-4): SQTIHQWPATLVQPVGSPLSLECTVEGTSNPNLYWYRQAAGRGLQLLFYSVGIGQISSEVPQNLSASRPQDRQFILSSKKLLLSDSGFYLCAWEDREDEKLFFGSGTQLSVL.

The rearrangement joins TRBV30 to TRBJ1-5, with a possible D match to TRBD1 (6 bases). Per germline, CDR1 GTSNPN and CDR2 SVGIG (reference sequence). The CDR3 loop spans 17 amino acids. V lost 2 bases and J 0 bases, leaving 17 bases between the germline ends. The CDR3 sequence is CAWSTGFRGSSNQPQHF. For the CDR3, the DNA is TGTGCCTGGAGTACAGGGTTTCGGGGAAGTAGCAATCAGCCCCAGCATTTT.

In DNA form, the CDR3 reads TGTGCCAGCTCACCAGGGACTAGCGGCACAGATACGCAGTATTTT. Residues: CASSPGTSGTDTQYF. This sequence joins TRBV18 and TRBJ2-3; TRBD2 matches at 10 bases. The CDR3 is 15 residues long. The V gene end was trimmed by 2 bases and the J gene end by 1 base; junction bases not matched to a gene: 0. Germline CDR1 is KGHSH and CDR2 is LQKENI.

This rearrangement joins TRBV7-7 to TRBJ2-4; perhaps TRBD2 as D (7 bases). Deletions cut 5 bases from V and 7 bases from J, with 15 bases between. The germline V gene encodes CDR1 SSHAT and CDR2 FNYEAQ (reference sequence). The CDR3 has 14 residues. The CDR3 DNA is TGTGCCAGCAGCCCAGCGGGACAAGCGAACATTCAGTACTTC. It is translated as CASSPAGQANIQYF.

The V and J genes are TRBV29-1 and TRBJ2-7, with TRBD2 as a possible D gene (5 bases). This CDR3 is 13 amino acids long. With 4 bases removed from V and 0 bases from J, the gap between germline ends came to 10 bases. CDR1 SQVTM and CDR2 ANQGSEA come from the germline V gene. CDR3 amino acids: CSVGTLFSYEQYF. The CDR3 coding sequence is TGCAGCGTTGGGACTCTCTTCTCCTACGAGCAGTACTTC.

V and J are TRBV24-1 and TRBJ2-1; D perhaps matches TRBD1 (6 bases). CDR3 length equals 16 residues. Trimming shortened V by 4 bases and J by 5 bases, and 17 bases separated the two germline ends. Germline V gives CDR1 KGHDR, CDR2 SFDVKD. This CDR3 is CATSDPGTMSNNEQFF. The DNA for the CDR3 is TGTGCCACCAGTGACCCCGGGACAATGTCTAACAATGAGCAGTTCTTC.